This TCR beta chain was sequenced in a study of cytomegalovirus exposure and HLA in healthy donors. In the PCR, 60 Vbeta and 13 Jbeta primers were used. The data were produced by immunoSEQ multiplex PCR, yet TCRdb's version contains in-frame clones alone and is incomplete. Counted here are about 140,000 clones, 80% occurring once; the ten biggest clones make up 2.2%. The CDR3 is 15 residues long. Germline CDR1 SGDLS, CDR2 YYNGEE. Germline trimming cut 1 base from V and 6 bases from J; bases unmatched to any gene: 8. This clone was seen once. The target antigen is unknown. Overall study findings and caveats: A missense DCLRE1C variant was associated with V- and J-gene trimming of TCR beta chains in a later analysis, and an independent cohort replicated the association. Judged likely to be a sequencing artifact was a cluster of highly shared sequence variants. Later on, analysis showed that most CMV-associated TCR beta chains appeared to be HLA-restricted.

At the time of sampling, donors were nominally healthy, though unrecorded immune exposures were likely. The origin of this receptor is a man aged 25-45 years in good health and CMV-seronegative. The sample consisted of PBMCs. The J gene is TRBJ2-7, the V gene TRBV9; TRBD1 matches at 9 bases. The CDR3 protein is CASSVNLGQGGEQYF. The CDR3 nucleotides read TGTGCCAGCAGCGTAAATTTGGGACAGGGAGGCGAGCAGTACTTC.